Reported below is one TCR beta chain. V was clipped by 6 bases and J by 0 bases, with 9 bases between them. The CDR3 totals 14 residues. In germline, CDR1 is SEHNR, CDR2 FQNEAQ (reference sequence). This record belongs to a study of shared clonotypes between healthy human individuals. Terminally differentiated effector memory CD45RA+ cells were excluded by CCR7 positive selection of CD45RO-negative cells. Produced via immunoSEQ multiplex PCR; TCRdb's table is partial and in-frame only. This sample has under 1 million clones, with 80% to 95% found just once. Sequenced input: naive CD8+ T cells sorted from blood. The clonotype was recovered from a man aged 25 to 45 in good health. This rearrangement joins TRBV7-9 to TRBJ2-1; D might be TRBD1 (6 bases). DNA for the CDR3: TGTGCCAGCAGGGAGGACAGCTCCTACAATGAGCAGTTCTTC. This gives the protein CASREDSSYNEQFF.